The next 22 T cell receptor beta chains were all read from a single sample in a study of CD8+ T cells in alopecia areata (dated by TCRdb to the late 2010s). Receptor amplification or capture employed the immunoSEQ multiplex PCR assay. To provide template for TCR sequencing, every sample had RNA extracted and reverse transcribed into cDNA. Entries here come from immuneACCESS through TCRdb and include only in-frame sequences with V and J called. Some clones fail to appear in such tables; in the studies checked, an unresolved V gene covers under half of the shortfall, and the cause of the remainder is unknown. Present in this sample are some 99,000 clones, 35% to 45% of which were seen just once. The biggest ten clones account for approximately 0.79% of the sample. The sample was CD4+ T cells sorted from blood. These receptors were taken from a human donor with alopecia areata.

This rearrangement joins TRBV29-1 to TRBJ2-1; D is uncertain. The CDR3 loop spans 11 amino acids. The V end was cut by 0 bases, the J end by 7 bases, with 4 bases between. Germline-derived CDR1 and CDR2 are SQVTM and ANQGSEA. The CDR3 here is CSVEDINEQFF. The DNA of the CDR3 is TGCAGCGTTGAAGATATTAATGAGCAGTTCTTC.

V and J are TRBV7-2 and TRBJ2-7, with D unresolved. Germline V gene data show CDR1 as SGHTA and CDR2 as FQGNSA. The CDR3 has 13 amino acids. Trimming took off 1 base at V and 5 bases at J, with 9 bases between the two ends. CDR3 sequence reads: CASSLGGIDEQYF. The DNA of the CDR3 is TGTGCCAGCAGCTTAGGCGGTATCGACGAGCAGTACTTC.

The rearrangement uses TRBV29-1 and TRBJ2-7; D is unclear. Trimming removed 6 bases at V and 7 bases at J, with 19 bases between. Germline assignment: CDR1 SQVTM and CDR2 ANQGSEA. The CDR3 is 13 residues long. The DNA for the CDR3 is TGCAGCGTCGTAGAGGTCACGGTGGGAGAGCAGTACTTC. Protein: CSVVEVTVGEQYF.

The rearrangement links TRBV5-1 to TRBJ2-3, with 7 bases aligning to TRBD2. The CDR3 is 17 amino acids. CDR1 SGHRS and CDR2 YFSETQ come from the germline V gene. V gave up 4 bases and J gave up 4 bases; unmatched junction bases: 15. The CDR3 is CASSPPSLSGGADTQYF. CDR3 sequence (DNA): TGCGCCAGCAGCCCCCCCTCCCTTTCGGGAGGTGCAGATACGCAGTATTTT.

V gene TRBV4-1 combines with J gene TRBJ2-3; D is ambiguous. V was clipped by 1 base and J by 2 bases, with 13 bases between them. Germline assignment: CDR1 MGHRA and CDR2 YSYEKL. The CDR3 is 16 amino acids. In DNA, the CDR3 is TGCGCCAGCAGCCAAGTCCTAGGTCATACCACAGATACGCAGTATTTT. It is translated as CASSQVLGHTTDTQYF.

This chain joins TRBV2 and TRBJ2-7; D unclear. Germline lookup yields CDR1 SNHLY and CDR2 FYNNEI. The CDR3 length is 11 residues. V was pared by 4 bases and J by 4 bases, with 5 bases between. Here the CDR3 reads CASSVVYEQYF. CDR3 in DNA: TGTGCCAGCAGTGTCGTATACGAGCAGTACTTC.

The V call is TRBV29-1, the J call TRBJ2-6; 9 positions match TRBD1. Germline CDR1 SQVTM, CDR2 ANQGSEA. CDR3 length: 16 amino acids. The V and J ends lost 7 bases and 0 bases, in that order; junction bases with no gene match: 7. This CDR3 reads CSAGTGPGSGANVLTF. CDR3 nucleotides: TGCAGCGCCGGGACAGGGCCCGGCTCTGGGGCCAACGTCCTGACTTTC.

V gene TRBV30 combines with J gene TRBJ1-2; D may be TRBD1 (5 bases). V lost 3 bases, J lost 7 bases, and 15 bases lay in between. Germline V lookup: CDR1 GTSNPN, CDR2 SVGIG (reference sequence). The CDR3 has 13 amino acids. As DNA, the CDR3 is TGTGCCTGGAGGGGGGACTCTGGACGTGGCTACACCTTC. This gives the protein CAWRGDSGRGYTF.

V gene TRBV18 combines with J gene TRBJ2-7, with TRBD2 matching 7 bases. Unmatched junction bases numbered 5, after V lost 3 bases and J lost 3 bases. The CDR3 totals 14 residues. Germline lookup yields CDR1 KGHSH and CDR2 LQKENI. CDR3 amino acids: CASSPQGGNYEQYF. Written as DNA, the CDR3 is TGTGCCAGCTCACCCCAGGGAGGGAACTACGAGCAGTACTTC.

Details on this clone: Other DNA sequences of this sample code for an identical CDR3. This chain uses TRBV29-1 with TRBJ1-1; 7 nucleotides match TRBD1. The CDR3 consists of 13 residues. Germline V lookup: CDR1 SQVTM, CDR2 ANQGSEA. Trimming at V came to 6 bases and at J to 1 base, leaving 5 bases not matched to a gene. CDR3 sequence: CSVNRGRNTEAFF. The CDR3 nucleotides are TGCAGCGTGAACAGGGGCAGGAACACTGAAGCTTTCTTT.

This sequence joins TRBV28 and TRBJ2-3; 12 bases match TRBD1. The V gene's germline CDR1 is MDHEN and CDR2 SYDVKM. Trimming at V came to 6 bases and at J to 5 bases, leaving 6 bases not matched to a gene. This CDR3 is built from 15 residues. The CDR3 protein is CASSLGTGGGDTQYF. The CDR3 nucleotides are TGTGCCAGCAGCCTCGGGACAGGGGGCGGAGATACGCAGTATTTT.

V is TRBV11-2 and J is TRBJ2-7; D might be TRBD2 (6 bases). The V and J ends lost 5 bases and 0 bases respectively, with 14 bases between them. The germline CDR1 and CDR2 sequences are SGHAT and FQNNGV. CDR3 length: 15 residues. CDR3: CASSVTRLDSYEQYF. Here the CDR3 DNA reads TGTGCCAGCAGCGTCACCCGACTAGACTCCTACGAGCAGTACTTC.

Note on this clone: The sample carries other DNA sequences with the same CDR3. The J gene is TRBJ1-1, the V gene TRBV29-1; weak D call: TRBD1 (5 bases). The CDR3 loop spans 12 amino acids. V was clipped by 5 bases and J by 0 bases, with 7 bases between them. CDR1 is SQVTM and CDR2 is ANQGSEA in the germline V gene. The CDR3 DNA is TGCAGCGTTCGGGGGATGAACACTGAAGCTTTCTTT. Its translation: CSVRGMNTEAFF.

V gene TRBV29-1 combines with J gene TRBJ1-1, with 7 bases that match TRBD1. Germline CDR1 and CDR2: SQVTM and ANQGSEA. The length of the CDR3 is 14 residues. The V gene end was trimmed by 4 bases and the J gene end by 5 bases; junction bases not matched to a gene: 10. CDR3 DNA sequence: TGCAGCGTTGTACGACAGGGCGGTGGTACTGAAGCTTTCTTT. Amino acid sequence: CSVVRQGGGTEAFF.

This clone was recorded a few times. CDR3 region: CASSVRMDTQYF. The DNA of the CDR3 is TGTGCCAGCAGCGTGAGGATGGATACGCAGTATTTT. The rearrangement uses TRBV9 and TRBJ2-3; D is undetermined. Germline CDR1 is SGDLS and CDR2 is YYNGEE. The CDR3 loop spans 12 amino acids. The V gene lost 2 bases and the J gene lost 6 bases, with 7 bases spanning the gap.

V usage is TRBV23-1 and J usage is TRBJ2-4; D is possibly TRBD1 (6 bases). TRBV23-1 is designated an ORF whose function remains uncertain. This CDR3 has 15 amino acids. Trimming took 6 bases from V and 9 from J, leaving 21 bases between them. The CDR3 DNA reads as TGCGCCAGCAGACAAGACAGGTCCCAATGGGGCATTCAGTACTTC. It codes for CASRQDRSQWGIQYF.

J is TRBJ2-1 and V is TRBV28, with 10 bases matching TRBD2. Trimming at V came to 8 bases and at J to 9 bases, leaving 10 bases not matched to a gene. Germline loops: CDR1 MDHEN, CDR2 SYDVKM. The CDR3 loop spans 14 amino acids. The DNA of the CDR3 is TGTGCCAGCGATTTAGCGGGAGGAAGAACTGAGCAGTTCTTC. This sequence encodes CASDLAGGRTEQFF. Using reference TRBV28 and TRBJ2-1 for the parts outside the CDR3, the full variable domain is DVKVTQSSRYLVKRTGEKVFLECVQDMDHENMFWYRQDPGLGLRLIYFSYDVKMKEKGDIPEGYSVSREKKERFSLILESASTNQTSMYLCASDLAGGRTEQFFGPGTRLTVL.

V gene TRBV5-1 combines with J gene TRBJ2-5; D ambiguous. Germline loops: CDR1 SGHRS, CDR2 YFSETQ. The ends were cut back, 4 bases at V and 3 bases at J, with 4 bases in the middle. This CDR3 has 11 amino acids. The CDR3 DNA is TGCGCCAGCAGCGCAGAAGAGACCCAGTACTTC. It is translated as CASSAEETQYF.

The chain has TRBV25-1 and TRBJ2-5, with no clear D. V was clipped by 0 bases and J by 7 bases, with 12 bases between them. Germline CDR1 is MGHDK and CDR2 is SYGVNS. CDR3 length: 14 amino acids. In DNA, the CDR3 is TGTGCCAGCAGTGAATATCCTGGAGCCCGGACCCAGTACTTC. This sequence encodes CASSEYPGARTQYF. The full variable domain, rest sourced from reference TRBV25-1 and TRBJ2-5, is EADIYQTPRYLVIGTGKKITLECSQTMGHDKMYWYQQDPGMELHLIHYSYGVNSTEKGDLSSESTVSRIRTEHFPLTLESARPSHTSQYLCASSEYPGARTQYFGPGTRLLVL.

This chain joins TRBV30 and TRBJ2-6, with 7 bases identical to TRBD2. This CDR3 region has 17 residues. The J segment lost 2 bases and the V segment lost 3 bases, leaving 10 bases of the junction unmatched. The germline gives CDR1 GTSNPN, CDR2 SVGIG (reference sequence). The CDR3 region has the DNA TGTGCCTGGAGGCGGGGGAGGGCTTCGCCTGGGGCCAACGTCCTGACTTTC. Its protein product is CAWRRGRASPGANVLTF. The full variable domain, with the rest looked up from reference TRBV30 and TRBJ2-6, is SQTIHQWPATLVQPVGSPLSLECTVEGTSNPNLYWYRQAAGRGLQLLFYSVGIGQISSEVPQNLSASRPQDRQFILSSKKLLLSDSGFYLCAWRRGRASPGANVLTFGAGSRLTVL.

V usage is TRBV7-6 and J usage is TRBJ1-4, with D perhaps matching TRBD1 (6 bases). This CDR3 is 14 amino acids long. The germline V gene encodes CDR1 SGHVS and CDR2 FNYEAQ. The V end was cut by 4 bases, the J end by 6 bases, with 12 bases between. The CDR3 DNA reads TGTGCCAGCAGCTCCCGCACAGGGTATGAAAAACTGTTTTTT. Its translation is CASSSRTGYEKLFF.

The rearrangement uses TRBV30 and TRBJ1-4; D gene uncertain. CDR3 length: 12 residues. Per germline, CDR1 GTSNPN and CDR2 SVGIG (reference sequence). V was clipped by 4 bases and J by 8 bases, with 11 bases between them. The CDR3 sequence is CAWTDQEEKLFF. The CDR3 region has the DNA TGTGCCTGGACTGACCAGGAGGAAAAACTGTTTTTT.